This T cell receptor (beta chain) was found in a study of cytomegalovirus exposure and HLA in healthy donors. A few counts support this clone. Germline CDR1 KGHSH, CDR2 LQKENI. Trimming took 0 bases from V and 5 from J, leaving 10 bases between them. CDR3 length equals 14 residues. Primers for the PCR totalled 60 Vbeta and 13 Jbeta. This table comes from immunoSEQ multiplex PCR, and its TCRdb copy is limited to in-frame clones, with some not included. The data contain 200,000 to 250,000 clones, about 80% of them singletons. This sequence was found in a woman aged 60-75 years in good health and CMV-seropositive. Sequenced material: PBMCs. The chain has TRBV18 and TRBJ1-1; D is ambiguous. The CDR3 nucleotides are TGTGCCAGCTCACCACCGTCACTCCCAACTGAAGCTTTCTTT. The encoded protein is CASSPPSLPTEAFF.